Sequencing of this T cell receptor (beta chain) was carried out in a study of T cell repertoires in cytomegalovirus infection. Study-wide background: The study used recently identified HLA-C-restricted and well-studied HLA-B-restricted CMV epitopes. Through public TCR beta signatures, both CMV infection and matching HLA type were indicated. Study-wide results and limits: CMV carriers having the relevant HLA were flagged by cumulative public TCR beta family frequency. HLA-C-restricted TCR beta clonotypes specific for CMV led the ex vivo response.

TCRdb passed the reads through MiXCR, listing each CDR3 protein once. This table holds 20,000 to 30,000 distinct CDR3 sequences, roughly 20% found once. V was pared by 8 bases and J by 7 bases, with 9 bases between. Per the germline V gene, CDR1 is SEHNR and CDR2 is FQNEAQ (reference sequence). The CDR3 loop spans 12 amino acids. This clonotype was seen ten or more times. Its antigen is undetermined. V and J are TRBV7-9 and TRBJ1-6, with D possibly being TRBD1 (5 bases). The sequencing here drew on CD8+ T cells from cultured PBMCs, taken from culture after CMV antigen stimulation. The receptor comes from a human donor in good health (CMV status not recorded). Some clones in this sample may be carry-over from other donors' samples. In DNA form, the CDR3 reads TGTGCCAGCGTCTCAGGGAATTCACCCCTCCACTTT. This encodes CASVSGNSPLHF.